A selection of T cell receptor beta chains follows, all from one sample in a study of regulatory T cells in long-lasting Graves disease. TCRdb reprocessed the multiplex PCR reads via MiXCR and lists one record per CDR3 protein. The sample holds roughly 610,000 distinct CDR3 sequences, approximately 15% seen once. These data were likewise used in another study, on T cells in Graves' hyperthyroidism and ophthalmopathy.

The sequenced sample was peripheral blood mononuclear cells (PBMCs), obtained at new diagnosis, from a patient treated with antithyroid drugs. These receptors originate from a woman in her 30s with Graves disease. Each CDR3 is given with its conserved first and last residue. The D gene is left open where the match is weak. Clone size is given for some rows only: seen once, a few or many times, or a class if the clone is expanded.

size | J | V | length | D | DNA | CDR3
few | TRBJ1-4 | TRBV30 | 15 | NA | TGTGCCTGGAGGGGAACAGGCGCAACTAATGAAAAACTGTTTTTT | CAWRGTGATNEKLFF
many | TRBJ1-2 | TRBV2 | 15 | NA | TGTGCCAGCAGTATACCCCCGCCGGGGGTCTATGGCTACACCTTC | CASSIPPPGVYGYTF
many | TRBJ2-1 | TRBV7-2 | 14 | TRBD1 | TGTGCCAGCAGCGCCGATTTGAGGGACAGGGGGCAGTTCTTC | CASSADLRDRGQFF
many | TRBJ1-1 | TRBV7-9 | 13 | NA | TGTGCCAGCACCGCCCAGGCGAACGCTGAAGCTTTCTTT | CASTAQANAEAFF
once | TRBJ2-2 | TRBV9 | 19 | TRBD2 | TGTGCCAGCAGCGACCCCGGGACTAGCTTTACGGGCCACGCCGGGGAGCTGTTTTTT | CASSDPGTSFTGHAGELFF
many | TRBJ2-1 | TRBV28 | 13 | NA | TGTGCCAGCAGCCGACAGATCTACAATGAGCAGTTCTTC | CASSRQIYNEQFF
few | TRBJ1-2 | TRBV25-1 | 12 | NA | TGTGCCAGCAGTGAATACCGGGACGGCTACACCTTC | CASSEYRDGYTF
few | TRBJ1-5 | TRBV15 | 14 | NA | TGTGCCACCAGCAGAGGGGACGGCAATCAGCCCCAGCATTTT | CATSRGDGNQPQHF
NA | TRBJ2-7 | TRBV6-2/TRBV6-3 | 15 | TRBD2 | TGTGCCAGCAGACAAGCCCAGCGGGATATTTACGAGCAGTACTTC | CASRQAQRDIYEQYF
NA | TRBJ1-1 | TRBV6-1 | 12 | NA | TGTGCCAGCCTCCAGGTCGGCACTGAAGCTTTCTTT | CASLQVGTEAFF
many | TRBJ2-1 | TRBV5-1 | 12 | TRBD1 | TGCGCCAGCAGCGGGACAGTCAATGAGCAGTTCTTC | CASSGTVNEQFF
many | TRBJ2-7 | TRBV28 | 13 | NA | TGTGCCAGCAGTTTCGACGGAACCTACGAGCAGTACTTC | CASSFDGTYEQYF
few | TRBJ1-4 | TRBV7-9 | 14 | NA | TGTGCCAGCAGCTCACAGACGGGCAATGAAAAACTGTTTTTT | CASSSQTGNEKLFF
many | TRBJ2-1 | TRBV28 | 17 | TRBD2 | TGTGCCAGCAGTAATTATGTTGTAGCGGGGAAGAACAATGAGCAGTTCTTC | CASSNYVVAGKNNEQFF
NA | TRBJ1-1 | TRBV28 | 15 | NA | TGTGCCAGCAGTTTAAGTGGGCCGATCAACACTGAAGCTTTCTTT | CASSLSGPINTEAFF
many | TRBJ2-3 | TRBV2 | 12 | NA | TGTGCCAGCAGTGAGGGGGCAGATACGCAGTATTTT | CASSEGADTQYF
NA | TRBJ2-7 | TRBV29-1 | 15 | NA | TGCAGCGTTGCGGGTTCCCGGGGCGGCACCTACGAGCAGTACTTC | CSVAGSRGGTYEQYF
many | TRBJ2-3 | TRBV11-2 | 16 | NA | TGTGCCAGCAGCTTAGACAGGGCCAGGGAAACAGATACGCAGTATTTT | CASSLDRARETDTQYF
NA | TRBJ1-5 | TRBV29-1 | 12 | NA | TGCAGCGTTGTGGAAGAAGATCAGCCCCAGCATTTT | CSVVEEDQPQHF
few | TRBJ2-3 | TRBV18 | 15 | TRBD1 | TGTGCCAGCTCACCAGTAGGACAGGGGTCAGATACGCAGTATTTT | CASSPVGQGSDTQYF
few | TRBJ2-1 | TRBV15 | 17 | TRBD2 | TGTGCCACCAGCAGAGATTTGAGGCCTAGCGGGACCGATGAGCAGTTCTTC | CATSRDLRPSGTDEQFF
many | TRBJ2-7 | TRBV20-1 | 14 | TRBD2 | TGCAGTGCTGATTCCGGGACTAGCGTTTTTGGGCAGTACTTC | CSADSGTSVFGQYF
few | TRBJ2-7 | TRBV2 | 15 | TRBD1 | TGTGCCAGCACGAACCCCGGGACAGGGTCATACGAGCAGTACTTC | CASTNPGTGSYEQYF
few | TRBJ2-5 | TRBV12-3/TRBV12-4 | 14 | NA | TGTGCCAGCAGTATACGACAGGCCCAAGAGACCCAGTACTTC | CASSIRQAQETQYF
few | TRBJ2-4 | TRBV24-1 | 15 | NA | TGTGCCACCAGTGACGCAGGTCTAGCCAAAAACATTCAGTACTTC | CATSDAGLAKNIQYF
many | TRBJ2-7 | TRBV28 | 16 | TRBD2 | TGTGCCAGCACCCGTGCGGGGGTCACGAGCTCCTACGAGCAGTACTTC | CASTRAGVTSSYEQYF
NA | TRBJ2-7 | TRBV18 | 16 | TRBD1 | TGTGCCAGCTCAAACCTTATGGGACAGGGGGTTGGCGAGCAGTACTTC | CASSNLMGQGVGEQYF
NA | TRBJ2-3 | TRBV19 | 14 | NA | TGTGCCAGTAGTATGAGGGGCGCCCATGATACGCAGTATTTT | CASSMRGAHDTQYF
many | TRBJ2-7 | TRBV30 | 12 | NA | TGTGCCTGGAGTGTCCAGGAGGGCGAGCAGTACTTC | CAWSVQEGEQYF
few | TRBJ2-1 | TRBV7-8 | 13 | TRBD2 | TGTGCCAGCAGCTCCTCCGGGGGACTAATTTCGTTCTTC | CASSSSGGLISFF
NA | TRBJ2-3 | TRBV9 | 15 | NA | TGTGCCAGCAGCGTAGGCCTAGCGAACGCAGATACGCAGTATTTT | CASSVGLANADTQYF
NA | TRBJ1-5 | TRBV19 | 14 | NA | TGTGCCACCTGGGACGGGAAAGTAAATCAGCCCCAGCATTTT | CATWDGKVNQPQHF
many | TRBJ1-2 | TRBV20-1 | 10 | NA | TGCAGTGCTAGACAGGAAGGCTACACCTTC | CSARQEGYTF
NA | TRBJ1-1 | TRBV29-1 | 9 | NA | TGCAGCGTTGAAGAGGGGCCTTTCTTT | CSVEEGPFF
NA | TRBJ2-1 | TRBV11-3 | 12 | NA | TGTGCCAGCAGCTCCGAAGGGCATGAGCAGTTCTTC | CASSSEGHEQFF
few | TRBJ1-5 | TRBV24-1 | 16 | NA | TGTGCCACCAGTGATTCCCGAACCGGGAGCAATCAGCCCCAGCATTTT | CATSDSRTGSNQPQHF
NA | TRBJ2-3 | TRBV5-1 | 13 | NA | TGCGCCAGCAGCCGTGATCATGCTGATACGCAGTATTTT | CASSRDHADTQYF
many | TRBJ2-2 | TRBV12-3/TRBV12-4 | 19 | TRBD1 | TGTGCCAGCAGTATACCCCGGGACAGGGGCCTGGCTAGGACCGGGGAGCTGTTTTTT | CASSIPRDRGLARTGELFF
NA | TRBJ1-5 | TRBV27 | 16 | NA | TGTGCCAGCAGTTTATCTCAAGGGGGAGGCAATCAGCCCCAGCATTTT | CASSLSQGGGNQPQHF
many | TRBJ2-1 | TRBV12-5 | 14 | NA | TGTGCTAGTGCTATTGGGCTAGCCCCCAATGAGCAGTTCTTC | CASAIGLAPNEQFF
few | TRBJ1-3 | TRBV3-1 | 15 | NA | TGTGCCAGCAGCCTGGATCGGCAACTCGGAAACACCATATATTTT | CASSLDRQLGNTIYF
NA | TRBJ2-5 | TRBV4-1 | 15 | TRBD2 | TGCGCCAGCAGCCAAGATCTAGCGGGACAAGAGACCCAGTACTTC | CASSQDLAGQETQYF
NA | TRBJ2-3 | TRBV5-1 | 16 | TRBD1 | TGCGCCAGCAGCTCTATGGGACAGGGTATATCAGATACGCAGTATTTT | CASSSMGQGISDTQYF
NA | TRBJ2-7 | TRBV9 | 16 | NA | TGTGCCAGCAGCGCCCGCCAGGCTTCAGGGGTACGGGAGCAGTACTTC | CASSARQASGVREQYF
few | TRBJ2-7 | TRBV12-3/TRBV12-4 | 14 | NA | TGTGCCAGCACCCTTGGGTCCCTGGCGTACGAGCAGTACTTC | CASTLGSLAYEQYF
NA | TRBJ2-2 | TRBV9 | 17 | NA | TGTGCCAGCAGCGTAGTGGGGCCAGGGGTTGCGACCGGGGAGCTGTTTTTT | CASSVVGPGVATGELFF
many | TRBJ1-1 | TRBV28 | 13 | TRBD1 | TGTGCCAGCAGGTATACAGGGGAGGCTGAAGCTTTCTTT | CASRYTGEAEAFF
NA | TRBJ2-2 | TRBV29-1 | 14 | NA | TGCAGCGCAACGAGGGGAGGAAACACCGGGGAGCTGTTTTTT | CSATRGGNTGELFF
NA | TRBJ2-3 | TRBV10-1 | 15 | TRBD2 | TGCGCCAGCAGTCGGACTAGCGGGAGTCGAAATACGCAGTATTTT | CASSRTSGSRNTQYF
NA | TRBJ1-5 | TRBV20-1 | 13 | NA | TGCAGTGCTAGAGACCCACAGAATCAGCCCCAGCATTTT | CSARDPQNQPQHF
many | TRBJ2-3 | TRBV7-9 | 14 | NA | TGTGCCAGCAGCCCAGGGCGGGGATCAGATACGCAGTATTTT | CASSPGRGSDTQYF
NA | TRBJ2-1 | TRBV7-3 | 16 | TRBD2 | TGTGCCAGCAGCTTCAGTGGGGGGGCGGGAGGCAATGAGCAGTTCTTC | CASSFSGGAGGNEQFF
few | TRBJ1-1 | TRBV4-1 | 18 | NA | TGCGCCAGCAGCCAAGATCCAGGGTCCCGGCGGGGGAACACTGAAGCTTTCTTT | CASSQDPGSRRGNTEAFF
NA | TRBJ2-7 | TRBV3-1 | 15 | NA | TGTGCCAGCAGCCACAGGGAACGGGGGTCCTACGAGCAGTACTTC | CASSHRERGSYEQYF
many | TRBJ1-1 | TRBV13 | 15 | NA | TGTGCCAGCAGCGCCCAACCCGGGGCTGCGGGTGAAGCTTTCTTT | CASSAQPGAAGEAFF
NA | TRBJ2-2 | TRBV7-3 | 15 | TRBD2 | TGTGCCAGCAGCTTAAAGGCGGGAGCCACCGGGGAGCTGTTTTTT | CASSLKAGATGELFF